This T cell receptor beta chain was documented in a study of neurological immune-mediated disorders. MiXCR, run by TCRdb on the 5' RACE reads, gives a single entry per CDR3 protein. The sample lists roughly 50,000 distinct CDR3 sequences; roughly 25% were seen once. This clonotype was recorded once. The CDR3 is made up of 15 amino acids. With 6 bases clipped from V and 1 base from J, the junction kept 10 bases outside the gene matches. Germline V gene lookup returns CDR1 DFQATT and CDR2 SNEGSKA (reference sequence). The genes are TRBV20-1 and TRBJ1-1; 8 bases are a match to TRBD1. Sequenced material: PBMCs. This TCR was sampled from a woman aged 70-85 years in good health. CDR3 loop: CSAPGQGEKNTEAFF. The CDR3, as DNA: TGCAGTGCCCCCGGACAGGGAGAAAAGAACACTGAAGCTTTCTTT.